Following are 22 T cell receptor beta chains from one sample sequenced in a study of beta chain features in type 1 diabetes. TCRB transcripts that were expressed got sequenced, as all of the isolated RNA had been reverse transcribed. Clones were read by immunoSEQ multiplex PCR, and TCRdb kept only the in-frame ones, dropping some. In the table there are around 400,000 clones, over 9.5% of which are singletons. The specimen was naive CD4+ T cells from blood. These receptors were obtained from a man younger than 35 in good health.

Details on this clone: Other DNA sequences of this sample code for an identical CDR3. The chain employs TRBV7-2 and TRBJ2-5; D might be TRBD2 (6 bases). The CDR3 has 11 residues. Germline V CDR1 and CDR2: SGHTA, FQGNSA. V was cut by 5 bases and J by 8 bases, with 9 bases left in between. In DNA, the CDR3 is TGTGCCAGCAGCCCCGGGGGTACCCAGTACTTC. This codes for CASSPGGTQYF.

V gene TRBV7-8 combines with J gene TRBJ1-1; 8 bases agree with TRBD1. CDR1 is SGHVS, CDR2 FQNEAQ, per germline. This CDR3 is 16 amino acids long. V lost 2 bases and J lost 0; bases outside the gene matches: 5. In DNA form, the CDR3 reads TGTGCCAGCAGCTTAAATGTCAGGGGGCTGAACACTGAAGCTTTCTTT. Translation gives CASSLNVRGLNTEAFF.

This clone appeared a few times. This chain links TRBV7-9 with TRBJ2-4; D is perhaps TRBD2 (6 bases). This CDR3 is built from 16 residues. From germline, CDR1 is SEHNR and CDR2 FQNEAQ (reference sequence). V shed 5 bases and J shed 0 bases, with 14 bases lying between them. Here the CDR3 DNA reads TGTGCCAGCAGCCCGTCGGGGGTAACAGCCAAAAACATTCAGTACTTC. Translated, it gives CASSPSGVTAKNIQYF. Supplemented by reference TRBV7-9 and TRBJ2-4, the full variable domain reads DTGVSQNPRHKITKRGQNVTFRCDPISEHNRLYWYRQTLGQGPEFLTYFQNEAQLEKSRLLSDRFSAERPKGSFSTLEIQRTEQGDSAMYLCASSPSGVTAKNIQYFGAGTRLSVL.

A few counts support this clone. V gene TRBV7-6 combines with J gene TRBJ2-7, with a weak D call TRBD2 (5 bases). V was clipped by 5 bases and J by 1 base, with 9 bases between them. Germline lookup yields CDR1 SGHVS and CDR2 FNYEAQ. This CDR3 region has 13 residues. The CDR3: CASSATGSYEQYF. The CDR3 DNA follows: TGTGCCAGCAGCGCTACGGGATCCTACGAGCAGTACTTC.

V usage is TRBV10-3 and J usage is TRBJ1-5; D unclear. V lost 4 bases and J 5 bases, leaving 9 bases between the germline ends. Germline loops: CDR1 ENHRY, CDR2 SYGVKD. The CDR3 has 13 amino acids. Here the CDR3 reads CAISGHGDQPQHF. For the CDR3, the DNA is TGTGCCATCAGTGGACACGGCGATCAGCCCCAGCATTTT.

V is TRBV7-2 and J is TRBJ2-1, with no clear D. The CDR3 consists of 15 residues. From germline, CDR1 is SGHTA and CDR2 FQGNSA. Trimming left V 1 base short and J 4 bases short, with 11 bases between. The CDR3 DNA follows: TGTGCCAGCAGCTTAGAGTCTACGACTTACAATGAGCAGTTCTTC. As protein: CASSLESTTYNEQFF. Supplemented by reference TRBV7-2 and TRBJ2-1, the full variable domain reads GAGVSQSPSNKVTEKGKDVELRCDPISGHTALYWYRQSLGQGLEFLIYFQGNSAPDKSGLPSDRFSAERTGGSVSTLTIQRTQQEDSAVYLCASSLESTTYNEQFFGPGTRLTVL.

V gene TRBV9 combines with J gene TRBJ1-1; 7 positions match TRBD1. Germline-derived CDR1 and CDR2 are SGDLS and YYNGEE. The CDR3 length is 14 residues. With 3 bases clipped from V and 0 bases from J, the junction kept 2 bases outside the gene matches. The CDR3, as DNA: TGTGCCAGCAGCGCAGACAGGGTGAACACTGAAGCTTTCTTT. It encodes CASSADRVNTEAFF.

There are a few counts of this clone. This sequence joins TRBV5-1 and TRBJ2-4; 7 bases are a match to TRBD2. V shed 4 bases, J shed 8 bases, and the junction held 9 bases outside the gene matches. In germline, CDR1 is SGHRS, CDR2 YFSETQ. The CDR3 totals 14 residues. The CDR3 DNA sequence: TGCGCCAGCAGCCCAAGTAGCGGGCCGGACATTCAGTACTTC. Protein: CASSPSSGPDIQYF.

This clone was counted a few times. The chain employs TRBV21-1 and TRBJ1-2; the DNA was not used to check the table's D call, TRBD1. TRBV21-1 is a pseudogene. The CDR3 spans 14 residues. The CDR3 protein is CASSKGDRSYGYTF. For the CDR3, the DNA is TGTGCCAGCAGCAAAGGGGACAGGAGCTATGGCTACACCTTC.

This clone was seen more than once but under ten times. The rearrangement links TRBV14 to TRBJ1-2, with 7 nucleotides matching TRBD1. Trimming at V came to 1 base and at J to 4 bases, leaving 6 bases not matched to a gene. The CDR3 is 15 amino acids. CDR1 is SGHDN and CDR2 is FVKESK in the germline V gene. CDR3 sequence (DNA): TGTGCCAGCAGCCAAGGAAGGGGGCTGGGCTATGGCTACACCTTC. Amino acids: CASSQGRGLGYGYTF.

A few counts support this clone. The chain carries TRBV6-6 and TRBJ1-1; D unresolved. Looked up from germline, CDR1 is MNHNY and CDR2 is SVGAGI (reference sequence). Trimming took 0 bases from V and 5 from J, leaving 7 bases between them. The CDR3 is 13 amino acids. The chain's CDR3 is CASSYSMRTEAFF. The CDR3 nucleotides read TGTGCCAGCAGTTACTCGATGAGGACTGAAGCTTTCTTT.

This rearrangement joins TRBV10-3 to TRBJ2-1, with 8 nucleotides matching TRBD2. The trim removed 7 bases at V and 7 bases at J, leaving 9 bases unmatched. Germline CDR1 reads ENHRY; CDR2 reads SYGVKD. This CDR3 spans 14 amino acids. The CDR3 bases are TGTGCCATCAAAGTATCGGGGGGGCCGAATGAGCAGTTCTTC. This translates into CAIKVSGGPNEQFF.

The CDR3, as DNA: TGTGCCAGCAGTGGATCCGCCGGGACTAGTAAAGAGACCCAGTACTTC. Its translation: CASSGSAGTSKETQYF. The chain combines TRBV2 with TRBJ2-5, with 8 bases lining up with TRBD2. The V gene's germline CDR1 is SNHLY and CDR2 FYNNEI. V was pared by 4 bases and J by 3 bases, with 10 bases of the junction left unmatched. The CDR3 runs 16 residues.

Only a few counts were recorded for this clone. This rearrangement joins TRBV4-1 to TRBJ1-2; 10 bases match TRBD1. This CDR3 spans 15 amino acids. The trim removed 3 bases at V and 6 bases at J, leaving 7 bases unmatched. Germline CDR1 MGHRA, CDR2 YSYEKL. CDR3: CASSQPGQGIHGYTF. The CDR3 DNA sequence: TGCGCCAGCAGCCAGCCGGGACAGGGGATTCATGGCTACACCTTC.

The J gene is TRBJ2-1, the V gene TRBV25-1, with no clear D. The CDR3 is 15 residues long. V was pared by 5 bases and J by 4 bases, with 15 bases between. The germline V gene encodes CDR1 MGHDK and CDR2 SYGVNS. CDR3 nucleotide sequence: TGTGCCAGCAGTCCTCGAGTAGCATCGTACAATGAGCAGTTCTTC. Translation gives CASSPRVASYNEQFF. The full variable domain, its missing parts supplied by reference TRBV25-1 and TRBJ2-1, is EADIYQTPRYLVIGTGKKITLECSQTMGHDKMYWYQQDPGMELHLIHYSYGVNSTEKGDLSSESTVSRIRTEHFPLTLESARPSHTSQYLCASSPRVASYNEQFFGPGTRLTVL.

This clone has a handful of counts. The V call is TRBV25-1, the J call TRBJ1-3, with D unresolved. Trimming removed 3 bases at V and 8 bases at J, with 11 bases between. Germline V CDR1 and CDR2: MGHDK, SYGVNS. The CDR3 is 13 amino acids. The CDR3 loop is CASSDRGTDTIYF. The DNA for the CDR3 is TGTGCCAGCAGTGACCGAGGTACCGACACCATATATTTT.

This clone was picked up a small number of times. The J gene is TRBJ2-5, the V gene TRBV9; 9 nucleotides match TRBD2. Germline V lookup: CDR1 SGDLS, CDR2 YYNGEE. The trim removed 4 bases at V and 5 bases at J, leaving 12 bases unmatched. The CDR3 sequence is 16 residues long. DNA for the CDR3: TGTGCCAGCAGCCCTCGATCTGCGGGAGGGAGGGAGACCCAGTACTTC. It specifies CASSPRSAGGRETQYF.

CDR3 nucleotides: TGCGCCAGCAGCCAGGGCAGGGGGACGACTAGCGGGATGAGGGCCGGGGAGCTGTTTTTT. It is translated as CASSQGRGTTSGMRAGELFF. This rearrangement joins TRBV4-1 to TRBJ2-2; TRBD2 agrees at 11 bases. Germline V lookup: CDR1 MGHRA, CDR2 YSYEKL. J was trimmed by 6 bases and V by 3 bases; bases with no gene match: 18. The CDR3 contains 20 residues.

J is TRBJ2-5 and V is TRBV5-1; tentatively, D is TRBD2 (5 bases). This CDR3 spans 14 amino acids. CDR1 and CDR2 from the germline V gene are SGHRS and YFSETQ. V gave up 2 bases and J gave up 0 bases, with 8 bases separating them. CDR3: CASSLLGNQETQYF. The CDR3 DNA reads as TGCGCCAGCAGCTTACTAGGGAACCAAGAGACCCAGTACTTC. The complete variable domain, with remaining parts taken from reference TRBV5-1 and TRBJ2-5, reads KAGVTQTPRYLIKTRGQQVTLSCSPISGHRSVSWYQQTPGQGLQFLFEYFSETQRNKGNFPGRFSGRQFSNSRSEMNVSTLELGDSALYLCASSLLGNQETQYFGPGTRLLVL.

The chain combines TRBV7-8 with TRBJ2-1; 10 bases line up with TRBD1. CDR3 length equals 15 residues. Germline lookup yields CDR1 SGHVS and CDR2 FQNEAQ. Germline trimming cut 5 bases from V and 7 bases from J; bases unmatched to any gene: 8. CDR3 bases: TGTGCCAGCAGCCAAAGTGGGACAGGGGTAAATGAGCAGTTCTTC. Translating it yields CASSQSGTGVNEQFF.

This clone was detected only a few times. The chain uses TRBV18 and TRBJ2-1; 9 bases are a match to TRBD1. Germline V gene data show CDR1 as KGHSH and CDR2 as LQKENI. Trimming at V came to 5 bases and at J to 1 base, leaving 3 bases not matched to a gene. The CDR3 contains 15 residues. This CDR3 is CASSSGQGSYNEQFF. The CDR3 region has the DNA TGTGCCAGCTCATCAGGACAGGGGTCCTACAATGAGCAGTTCTTC.

The chain carries TRBV5-4 and TRBJ1-1, with 9 bases fitting TRBD1. The germline gives CDR1 SGHNT, CDR2 YYREEE (reference sequence). After removal of 5 bases from V and 0 bases from J, the junction contained 14 bases not matched to a gene. This CDR3 contains 18 residues. The CDR3 sequence is CASRFGQGRVRMNTEAFF. DNA of the CDR3: TGTGCCAGCAGATTCGGACAGGGGAGGGTTCGGATGAACACTGAAGCTTTCTTT.